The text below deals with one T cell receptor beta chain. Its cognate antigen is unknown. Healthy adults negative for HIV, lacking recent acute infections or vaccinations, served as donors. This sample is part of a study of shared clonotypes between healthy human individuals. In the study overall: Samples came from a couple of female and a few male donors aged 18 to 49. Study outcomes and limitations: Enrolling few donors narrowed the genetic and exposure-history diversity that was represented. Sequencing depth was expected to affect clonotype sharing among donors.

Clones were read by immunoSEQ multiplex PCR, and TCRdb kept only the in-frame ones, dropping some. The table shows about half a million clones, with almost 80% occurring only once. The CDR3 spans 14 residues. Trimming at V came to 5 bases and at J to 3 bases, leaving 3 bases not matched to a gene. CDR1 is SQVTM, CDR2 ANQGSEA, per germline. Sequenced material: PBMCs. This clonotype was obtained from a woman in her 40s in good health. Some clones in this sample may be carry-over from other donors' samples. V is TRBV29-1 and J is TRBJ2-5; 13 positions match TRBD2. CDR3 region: CSVPGLAGKETQYF. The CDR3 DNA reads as TGCAGCGTTCCGGGACTAGCGGGGAAAGAGACCCAGTACTTC.